The rows below give T cell receptor beta chains drawn from one sample of a study of blood T cell repertoires in COVID-19. Assay: immunoSEQ multiplex PCR; the TCRdb copy retains only in-frame clones and omits some. Of 200,000 to 250,000 clones listed, 86% are singletons. The sample consisted of peripheral blood. These receptors were collected from a man older than 75 with acute or convalescent COVID-19. Each CDR3 is given with its conserved first and last residue. Each record gives: J gene, clone size, V gene, CDR3 protein. Not all rows give a size; the values are once, few, many and, for expanded clones, a class.

>TRBJ1-1|NA|TRBV7-2
CASSLVRETEAFF
>TRBJ2-6|NA|TRBV27
CASRFWQGGPGANVLTF
>TRBJ1-4|NA|TRBV2
CASRAGGATNEKLFF
>TRBJ1-4|NA|TRBV18
CASSLGQGRTNEKLFF
>TRBJ1-1|NA|TRBV11-2
CASSPAASTEAFF
>TRBJ1-6|NA|TRBV30
CAWSKGGNSPLHF
>TRBJ2-1|NA|TRBV6-5
CASSGTASYNEQFF
>TRBJ2-3|NA|TRBV9
CASSLRQVDTDTQYF
>TRBJ1-2|NA|TRBV7-2
CASSFDSQGGYTF
>TRBJ2-2|once|TRBV30
CAWIRGGGELFF
>TRBJ1-1|NA|TRBV7-9
CASSTDRGRAFF
>TRBJ1-1|NA|TRBV28
CATKSRGRVGAFF
>TRBJ2-1|NA|TRBV9
CASSVVAGPYNEQFF
>TRBJ2-7|NA|TRBV11-2
CASSLAQGTYEQYF
>TRBJ1-1|NA|TRBV5-4
CASSLAGNTEAFF
>TRBJ2-6|NA|TRBV7-9
CASSFDRLPTGANVLTF
>TRBJ2-3|NA|TRBV7-2
CASSLGNLAGEVDTQYF
>TRBJ1-5|many|TRBV3-1/TRBV3-2
CASSLGIQGNQPQHF
>TRBJ2-3|NA|TRBV6-5
CASSPPGIYTDTQYF
>TRBJ1-4|NA|TRBV9
CASSVGSGAENEKLFF
>TRBJ1-1|NA|TRBV2
CASSRQQGMTEAFF
>TRBJ1-1|NA|TRBV5-1
CASSGQVTNTEAFF
>TRBJ1-2|once|TRBV7-2
CASSRRWTGLGYTF